This T cell receptor beta chain was recovered during a study of Graves' ophthalmopathy and Graves' hyperthyroidism. Ten or more counts support this clonotype. Its antigen remains unidentified. The study, taken as a whole, reports: The model predicted ophthalmopathy progression with over 60% sensitivity and around 72% specificity.

V lost 5 bases, J lost 13 bases, and 26 bases lay in between. Germline CDR1 reads SGHTA; CDR2 reads FQGNSA. The CDR3 length is 16 residues. The diagnosis was founded upon clinical symptoms, serum thyroxine, TRAb, thyroid ultrasound and orbital computed tomography. Amplified material comprised TCR beta CDR3 regions derived from RNA transcripts. HTBI primers served in a first-round RT-PCR, which a second-round multiplex PCR followed. TCRdb re-analysed the multiplex PCR reads in MiXCR, keeping a single row per CDR3 protein. The sample lists a few hundred thousand distinct CDR3 sequences; 39% were seen once.

Source material: peripheral blood or thyroid tissue (not recorded which). The clonotype comes from an adult man with Graves' hyperthyroidism. The chain couples TRBV7-2 to TRBJ2-2; D not resolved. In DNA, the CDR3 is TGTGCCAGCAGCCCTGACTCAAATTCGCCCCGCCTGGGGCTGTTTTTT. Translated, it gives CASSPDSNSPRLGLFF. The full variable domain, its missing parts supplied by reference TRBV7-2 and TRBJ2-2, is GAGVSQSPSNKVTEKGKDVELRCDPISGHTALYWYRQSLGQGLEFLIYFQGNSAPDKSGLPSDRFSAERTGGSVSTLTIQRTQQEDSAVYLCASSPDSNSPRLGLFFGEGSRLTVL.